Presented here are 31 T cell receptor beta chains from one specimen sequenced in a study of cytomegalovirus exposure and HLA in healthy donors. In the PCR, 60 Vbeta and 13 Jbeta primers were used. Generated by immunoSEQ multiplex PCR, the TCRdb table keeps only in-frame clones and is missing some. The sample lists more than 130,000 clones; 73% were seen once. Sequenced material: PBMCs. These receptors were taken from a human donor in good health.

The genes are TRBV6-1 and TRBJ1-5; 7 bases match TRBD1. This CDR3 is 14 amino acids long. CDR1 MNHNS and CDR2 SASEGT come from the germline V gene. J lost 6 bases, V lost 6 bases, and 8 bases had no gene match. The CDR3, as DNA: TGTGCCAGCAGGGCTGACAGGGCCCCTCAGCCCCAGCATTTT. Its protein is CASRADRAPQPQHF.

The chain employs TRBV4-1 and TRBJ1-3; TRBD1 matches 10 bases. This CDR3 region has 19 residues. CDR1 is MGHRA and CDR2 is YSYEKL in the germline V gene. Trimming took 3 bases from V and 2 from J; bases not matched to a gene: 13. CDR3 DNA: TGCGCCAGCAGCCAGAAAAAGCCACTGGACAGGGGGGCTGGAAACACCATATATTTT. It yields the protein CASSQKKPLDRGAGNTIYF.

J is TRBJ2-1 and V is TRBV6-5, with 12 positions matching TRBD2. This CDR3 contains 16 residues. V lost 3 bases and J lost 4; bases outside the gene matches: 4. The germline V gene has CDR1 MNHEY and CDR2 SVGAGI. CDR3 protein: CASSYPSGRDYNEQFF. The CDR3 DNA reads TGTGCCAGCAGTTATCCTAGCGGGAGGGATTACAATGAGCAGTTCTTC.

This chain connects TRBV2 to TRBJ1-5; no clear D gene. The CDR3 covers 12 residues. V was cut by 3 bases and J by 6 bases, with 6 bases left in between. Germline values: CDR1 SNHLY, CDR2 FYNNEI. The chain's CDR3 is CASSDGSQPQHF. The CDR3 coding sequence is TGTGCCAGCAGTGACGGGAGTCAGCCCCAGCATTTT.

The chain combines TRBV9 with TRBJ1-1; D is perhaps TRBD1 (6 bases). CDR1 is SGDLS, CDR2 YYNGEE, per germline. The CDR3 contains 13 residues. With 4 bases removed from V and 1 base from J, the gap between germline ends came to 8 bases. As DNA, the CDR3 is TGTGCCAGCAGCAAGACAGGGAACACTGAAGCTTTCTTT. It translates to CASSKTGNTEAFF.

Written as DNA, the CDR3 is TGCGCCAGCAGCCAAGAGGGCCTCATTGGAGAGACCCAGTACTTC. It yields the protein CASSQEGLIGETQYF. J is TRBJ2-5 and V is TRBV4-1; D unresolved. This CDR3 contains 15 residues. Germline assignment: CDR1 MGHRA and CDR2 YSYEKL. The V and J ends lost 0 bases and 4 bases respectively, with 12 bases between them.

The chain combines TRBV5-5 with TRBJ2-7, with a possible D match to TRBD1 (5 bases). Germline values: CDR1 SGHKS, CDR2 YYEKEE (reference sequence). The CDR3 runs 14 residues. The V end lost 1 base, the J end lost 1 base, and 9 bases lay between the germline ends. The chain's CDR3 is CASSLPGNSYEQYF. The CDR3 DNA sequence: TGTGCCAGCAGCTTGCCAGGGAATTCCTACGAGCAGTACTTC. Complete variable domain (other parts from reference TRBV5-5 and TRBJ2-7): DAGVTQSPTHLIKTRGQQVTLRCSPISGHKSVSWYQQVLGQGPQFIFQYYEKEERGRGNFPDRFSARQFPNYSSELNVNALLLGDSALYLCASSLPGNSYEQYFGPGTRLTVT.

The chain recombines TRBV7-8 with TRBJ1-1; TRBD1 agrees at 10 bases. Germline CDR1 reads SGHVS; CDR2 reads FQNEAQ. J gave up 6 bases and V 1 base, and 14 bases lay outside the gene matches. The CDR3 sequence is 18 residues long. The CDR3 loop is CASSLGLLRDRGYPEAFF. CDR3 in DNA: TGTGCCAGCAGCTTAGGTTTGTTAAGGGACAGGGGTTACCCTGAAGCTTTCTTT.

This clone has a handful of counts. The rearrangement links TRBV5-5 to TRBJ2-5, with D perhaps matching TRBD1 (6 bases). The CDR3 spans 14 residues. V lost 1 base to trimming and J lost 5 bases, with 12 bases between them. Germline-derived CDR1 and CDR2 are SGHKS and YYEKEE (reference sequence). CDR3 nucleotide sequence: TGTGCCAGCAGCTTGCAGGGCCAGGGGGAGACCCAGTACTTC. This encodes CASSLQGQGETQYF. The variable domain in full, with the rest retrieved from reference TRBV5-5 and TRBJ2-5, is DAGVTQSPTHLIKTRGQQVTLRCSPISGHKSVSWYQQVLGQGPQFIFQYYEKEERGRGNFPDRFSARQFPNYSSELNVNALLLGDSALYLCASSLQGQGETQYFGPGTRLLVL.

J is TRBJ2-7 and V is TRBV5-4; 7 bases map to TRBD2. With V trimmed by 2 bases and J by 4 bases, 6 bases remained unmatched. In germline, CDR1 is SGHNT, CDR2 YYREEE (reference sequence). The CDR3 sequence is 14 residues long. CDR3 DNA sequence: TGTGCCAGCAGCTTAGTTGGGGAGGGATACGAGCAGTACTTC. Protein: CASSLVGEGYEQYF.

The chain couples TRBV13 to TRBJ2-7, with a possible D match to TRBD2 (5 bases). The germline V and J ends were trimmed by 3 bases and 0 bases, with 6 bases remaining between them. This CDR3 contains 13 residues. CDR1 is PRHDT, CDR2 FYEKMQ, per germline (reference sequence). The CDR3 protein is CASSFRGSYEQYF. The CDR3, as DNA: TGTGCCAGCAGCTTCCGGGGCTCCTACGAGCAGTACTTC.

The chain recombines TRBV28 with TRBJ2-1; D is ambiguous. The V end was cut by 5 bases, the J end by 10 bases, with 21 bases between. The CDR3 consists of 15 residues. CDR1 is MDHEN and CDR2 is SYDVKM in the germline V gene. In nucleotides, the CDR3 is TGTGCCAGCAGTCCCACTATCGGTAAGACGGTAGAGCAGTTCTTC. Amino acids: CASSPTIGKTVEQFF.

J is TRBJ2-5 and V is TRBV6-5, with 9 bases lining up with TRBD1. From germline, CDR1 is MNHEY and CDR2 SVGAGI. The CDR3 is 15 amino acids. V was pared by 6 bases and J by 4 bases, with 9 bases of the junction left unmatched. CDR3 region: CASSRGQGGGETQYF. The DNA for the CDR3 is TGTGCCAGCAGCAGGGGACAGGGCGGGGGAGAGACCCAGTACTTC.

The rearrangement links TRBV10-3 to TRBJ1-1; D may be TRBD1 (6 bases). Between the trimmed V and J ends, which lost 0 bases and 1 base, there was a span of 24 bases. This CDR3 region has 20 residues. Germline V gene lookup returns CDR1 ENHRY and CDR2 SYGVKD. DNA of the CDR3: TGTGCCATCAGTGAGTCGAGCAGGATGGGACCGGGACACAAGAACACTGAAGCTTTCTTT. Protein: CAISESSRMGPGHKNTEAFF.

The chain carries TRBV2 and TRBJ2-2; 9 bases align to TRBD2. Germline trimming cut 3 bases from V and 6 bases from J; bases unmatched to any gene: 5. Germline V lookup: CDR1 SNHLY, CDR2 FYNNEI. The CDR3 totals 15 residues. The CDR3 here is CASSDGGGAAGELFF. DNA for the CDR3: TGTGCCAGCAGTGACGGCGGGGGGGCAGCCGGGGAGCTGTTTTTT.

This clone came up a few times. V gene TRBV21-1 combines with J gene TRBJ2-7; TRBD1 was called by the table and not checked on the DNA. TRBV21-1 is given as a pseudogene. The CDR3 sequence is 16 residues long. CDR3 coding DNA: TGTGCCAGCAGCAAAATCCCGGGACAGGACCCCTACGAGCAGTACTTC. It codes for CASSKIPGQDPYEQYF.

The chain employs TRBV7-9 and TRBJ1-4, with 11 bases aligning to TRBD1. Trimming took 4 bases from V and 2 from J; bases not matched to a gene: 3. The V gene's germline CDR1 is SEHNR and CDR2 FQNEAQ (reference sequence). The CDR3 spans 16 residues. The CDR3 nucleotides are TGTGCCAGCAGCTCCCGGGACAGGGGGACTAATGAAAAACTGTTTTTT. Translation gives CASSSRDRGTNEKLFF. Supplemented by reference TRBV7-9 and TRBJ1-4, the full variable domain reads DTGVSQNPRHKITKRGQNVTFRCDPISEHNRLYWYRQTLGQGPEFLTYFQNEAQLEKSRLLSDRFSAERPKGSFSTLEIQRTEQGDSAMYLCASSSRDRGTNEKLFFGSGTQLSVL.

CDR3 protein: CASSFSGRTHEQFF. Here the CDR3 DNA reads TGCGCCAGCAGCTTTAGCGGGAGAACCCATGAGCAGTTCTTC. This chain joins TRBV5-1 and TRBJ2-1; 9 bases line up with TRBD2. The CDR3 sequence is 14 residues long. The germline gives CDR1 SGHRS, CDR2 YFSETQ. V trimming: 2 bases; J trimming: 8 bases; junction bases outside the gene matches: 5.

The V and J genes are TRBV30 and TRBJ2-1, with D maybe TRBD2 (5 bases). Germline V lookup: CDR1 GTSNPN, CDR2 SVGIG (reference sequence). The CDR3 is 16 amino acids. Trimming cost V 0 bases and J 8 bases, with 20 bases left between them. For the CDR3, the DNA is TGTGCCTGGAGTGTACATCCCGGACTCCCTAGGGATGAGCAGTTCTTC. Protein sequence: CAWSVHPGLPRDEQFF.

This clone was detected only a few times. The V and J genes are TRBV7-8 and TRBJ2-5; 13 positions agree with TRBD2. The germline V gene has CDR1 SGHVS and CDR2 FQNEAQ. Losses at the gene ends were 5 bases for V and 5 bases for J; bases not matched to a gene: 14. The CDR3 has 18 residues. The CDR3, as DNA: TGTGCCAGCAGCCCTCCGGGACTAGCGGGGCGAGTGGGGGAGACCCAGTACTTC. Its protein is CASSPPGLAGRVGETQYF.

The chain links TRBV7-9 to TRBJ1-4, with D uncertain. The CDR3 spans 14 residues. With 4 bases removed from V and 0 bases from J, the gap between germline ends came to 6 bases. The germline V gene encodes CDR1 SEHNR and CDR2 FQNEAQ (reference sequence). CDR3 amino acids: CASSSGATNEKLFF. In nucleotides, the CDR3 is TGTGCCAGCAGCTCGGGTGCAACTAATGAAAAACTGTTTTTT.

This clone has just a few counts. The V gene is TRBV30, the J gene TRBJ2-7; tentative D call: TRBD2 (6 bases). V lost 2 bases to trimming and J lost 5 bases, with 10 bases between them. The V gene's germline CDR1 is GTSNPN and CDR2 SVGIG (reference sequence). CDR3 length: 12 amino acids. DNA for the CDR3: TGTGCCTGGAGTCACGGACTAAACGAGCAGTACTTC. This encodes CAWSHGLNEQYF.

V usage is TRBV2 and J usage is TRBJ2-7, with TRBD2 matching over 8 bases. There are 11 residues in the CDR3. CDR1 SNHLY and CDR2 FYNNEI come from the germline V gene. The ends lost 6 bases at V and 9 bases at J; junction bases unmatched: 4. The CDR3 nucleotides read TGTGCCAGCAGGGTGCGGGGGGTGCAGTACTTC. Encoded protein: CASRVRGVQYF.

This clone has just one count. V is TRBV2 and J is TRBJ1-2; 7 positions match TRBD1. The germline V gene encodes CDR1 SNHLY and CDR2 FYNNEI. The length of the CDR3 is 16 residues. V lost 0 bases, J lost 4 bases, and 8 bases stayed unmatched. CDR3 residues: CASSEAATGTSYGYTF. CDR3 nucleotide sequence: TGTGCCAGCAGTGAAGCAGCGACAGGGACGTCCTATGGCTACACCTTC.

The chain employs TRBV5-4 and TRBJ2-2; D gene uncertain. Germline CDR1 reads SGHNT; CDR2 reads YYREEE (reference sequence). The CDR3 runs to 15 residues. Between the trimmed V and J ends, which lost 0 bases and 4 bases, there was a span of 10 bases. The CDR3 region has the DNA TGTGCCAGCAGCTTGGATGGCAGACTCACCGGGGAGCTGTTTTTT. Protein: CASSLDGRLTGELFF.

This chain uses TRBV6-6 with TRBJ1-5, with 9 positions matching TRBD1. V trimming: 4 bases; J trimming: 11 bases; junction bases outside the gene matches: 9. Germline V gene data show CDR1 as MNHNY and CDR2 as SVGAGI (reference sequence). The CDR3 runs to 14 residues. The CDR3 DNA is TGTGCCAGCAGTTTCACCCGGGACAGGGTGGCCCAGCATTTT. This codes for CASSFTRDRVAQHF.

The chain joins TRBV5-4 to TRBJ2-1; 12 bases line up with TRBD2. The CDR3 has 16 residues. Germline V lookup: CDR1 SGHNT, CDR2 YYREEE (reference sequence). Trimming removed 3 bases from V and 0 bases from J; junction bases left unmatched: 1. The DNA for the CDR3 is TGTGCCAGCAGCTCTAGCGGGGGGGTCTCCTACAATGAGCAGTTCTTC. This gives the protein CASSSSGGVSYNEQFF.

This chain uses TRBV28 with TRBJ2-7, with 7 bases fitting TRBD1. CDR3 length equals 13 residues. V lost 7 bases, J lost 1 base, and 4 bases stayed unmatched. CDR1 and CDR2 from the germline V gene are MDHEN and SYDVKM. CDR3 nucleotide sequence: TGTGCCAGCAACCTACAGGGGTCCTACGAGCAGTACTTC. Protein sequence: CASNLQGSYEQYF. The entire variable domain, with the rest obtained from reference TRBV28 and TRBJ2-7, is as follows: DVKVTQSSRYLVKRTGEKVFLECVQDMDHENMFWYRQDPGLGLRLIYFSYDVKMKEKGDIPEGYSVSREKKERFSLILESASTNQTSMYLCASNLQGSYEQYFGPGTRLTVT.

This rearrangement joins TRBV13 to TRBJ2-5; TRBD1 matches at 11 bases. Per the germline V gene, CDR1 is PRHDT and CDR2 is FYEKMQ (reference sequence). This CDR3 contains 15 residues. The trim removed 8 bases at V and 5 bases at J, leaving 10 bases unmatched. CDR3 amino acids: CASYRRTGGVETQYF. The DNA for the CDR3 is TGTGCCAGCTACCGTAGGACAGGGGGCGTCGAGACCCAGTACTTC. The whole variable domain, remainder taken from reference TRBV13 and TRBJ2-5, is AAGVIQSPRHLIKEKRETATLKCYPIPRHDTVYWYQQGPGQDPQFLISFYEKMQSDKGSIPDRFSAQQFSDYHSELNMSSLELGDSALYFCASYRRTGGVETQYFGPGTRLLVL.

The chain couples TRBV7-3 to TRBJ2-1; D is ambiguous. Germline CDR1 reads SGHTA; CDR2 reads FQGTGA. This CDR3 spans 12 amino acids. The V end was cut by 4 bases, the J end by 9 bases, with 10 bases between. CDR3 nucleotides: TGTGCCAGCAGCTACCTCGGTGGTGAGCAGTTCTTC. Protein sequence: CASSYLGGEQFF. Full variable domain (outside the CDR3, taken from reference TRBV7-3 and TRBJ2-1): GAGVSQTPSNKVTEKGKYVELRCDPISGHTALYWYRQSLGQGPEFLIYFQGTGAADDSGLPNDRFFAVRPEGSVSTLKIQRTERGDSAVYLCASSYLGGEQFFGPGTRLTVL.

The genes are TRBV19 and TRBJ1-3, with TRBD1 matching 7 bases. Germline V gene sequence: CDR1 LNHDA, CDR2 SQIVND (reference sequence). V dropped 3 bases and J dropped 0; count of bases not matched to a gene: 14. The CDR3 totals 19 residues. The CDR3 protein is CASSMALGQVLRSGNTIYF. As DNA, the CDR3 is TGTGCCAGTAGTATGGCTCTAGGACAGGTGCTCCGCTCTGGAAACACCATATATTTT.